The T cell receptor (beta chain) under discussion was sequenced for a study of T cell repertoires in cytomegalovirus infection. On the study more broadly: Indications of both CMV infection and matching HLA type were provided by public TCR beta signatures.

V lost 6 bases and J 1 base, leaving 15 bases between the germline ends. Per the germline V gene, CDR1 is SQVTM and CDR2 is ANQGSEA. The CDR3 runs 14 residues. Study results and caveats: HLA-C-restricted, CMV-specific TCR beta clonotypes were dominant ex vivo. There were carriers of CMV plus the relevant HLA, and cumulative public TCR beta family frequency identified them.

MiXCR, run by TCRdb on the reads, gives a single entry per CDR3 protein. Among approximately 500,000 distinct CDR3 sequences listed, approximately 10% were seen once. Ten or more counts support this clonotype. The antigen remains unidentified. This chain joins TRBV29-1 and TRBJ1-2; D possibly corresponds to TRBD1 (6 bases). The material sequenced was PBMCs. This sequence originates from a human donor in good health (CMV status not recorded). Some clones in this sample may be carry-over from other donors' samples. CDR3 sequence: CSVYGTFLNYGYTF. The CDR3 nucleotides read TGCAGCGTGTACGGGACATTCCTTAACTATGGCTACACCTTC. Drawing the rest from reference TRBV29-1 and TRBJ1-2, the complete variable domain is SAVISQKPSRDICQRGTSLTIQCQVDSQVTMMFWYRQQPGQSLTLIATANQGSEATYESGFVIDKFPISRPNLTFSTLTVSNMSPEDSSIYLCSVYGTFLNYGYTFGSGTRLTVV.